This T cell receptor (beta chain) was recorded in a study of human T cells and chemical hapten exposure (dated by TCRdb to 2020 to 2023). Broadly, across the study: For sensitization, 2% DPC in acetone was applied to a roughly 2 cm by roughly 2 cm area of upper inner arm skin. This study followed changes in the peripheral blood TCR repertoire in vivo during primary and secondary sensitization of alopecia patients to the hapten diphenylcyclopropenone (DPC). Approximately 28 alopecia patients provided blood for TCR sequencing at one to four time points (pre-sensitization, 2, 6 and 24 weeks). Blood samples were taken from patients before sensitization (week 0) and then at 2, 6 and about 24 weeks after DPC sensitization. Patch tests used Finn chambers with 0.01% DPC on the upper back, scored after 6 days by International Contact Dermatitis Research Group standards. Throughout the roughly 25-week study period, patients were also given weekly therapeutic DPC doses on the scalp. The libraries were sequenced as a pool, and the TCR yield per sample differed mostly because of small variations in library volumes within the pool. The patient cohort, mostly female, included alopecia areata with under or over 50% scalp involvement, alopecia totalis and alopecia universalis.

The time point label for this specimen denotes: patch test 1, 2 weeks after DPC sensitization. The treatment or condition label, read with the paper, signifies: therapeutic diphenylcyclopropenone sensitization with weekly scalp DPC. Blood at each patch-test visit was drawn before the patch test was applied. Patients were eligible if aged 18 to 70, diagnosed with alopecia and judged suitable for DPC therapy, and pregnant patients were excluded. Total RNA was extracted from unfractionated whole blood that had been collected in Tempus Blood RNA tubes. Results and caveats for the whole study, not just this receptor: All patients had alopecia, a presumed autoimmune disease, so their immune response might differ from that of healthy individuals. Compared with pre-sensitization or healthy control sets, expanded TCRs formed significantly more large CDR3 similarity clusters, which is consistent with antigen-driven responses. Repeated subsampling changed both the strength of the expansion versus patch-test correlation and the threshold at which that correlation became significant. DPC sensitization did not change the number of TCRs with a frequency above 1 in 1000, and there was no evidence of changes in global repertoire structure. A positive correlation was found between the number of PT1 expanded TCRs and patch test score, with significance reached at thresholds 8, 16 and 32 but not 4.

The CDR3, cysteine through phenylalanine, is 15 amino acids long. Only the CDR3 DNA is retained, 45 bases long and in frame from the first base. Library preparation used RACE. Reads for this sample came from a NextSeq 500. During library preparation, unique molecular identifiers were attached to individual cDNA molecules so that TCRs could be counted quantitatively and reproducibly. Each blood RNA sample was used to sequence both TCR alpha and TCR beta chains. In the source study's methods: The median number of TCRs per sample was 90,000 to 100,000, ranging from 23,224 to 690,600. V, J and CDR3 annotation of the TCR reads was performed with the Decombinator software suite. For the PS versus PT1 abundance plots, all samples were subsampled to the same number of TCRs (28,000). Expanded TCRs were defined as absent before sensitization and observed at least eight times at the 2-week time point. TCRdb applied fastp at Q25 and MiXCR to the public reads, then kept only in-frame beta chains. Every CDR3 protein is listed once, alongside the most common genes and DNA of its rows. In this record, the V and J calls reflect TCRdb's handling and not the investigators' own analysis. The sample table holds 71,000 or so distinct CDR3 sequences, of which 7.5% to 10% were seen once. Around 3.3% of the sample rests with the top ten.

This clonotype was observed at least ten times. Its antigen specificity is not known. Per-base quality was not reported, and no clone a single base away is much larger than it. The receptor comes from a woman aged 35 to 49 with alopecia areata. Some clones in this sample may be carry-over from other donors' samples. The source was whole blood, collected in connection with sensitization to the hapten diphenylcyclopropenone (DPC). The rearrangement combines TRBV1 with TRBJ2-7; the table's D call TRBD2 went unverified against the DNA. TRBV1 is flagged as a pseudogene. The DNA sequence follows: TGCACCAGCAGCCAGTTAATAGCGGGTAGCTACGAGCAGTACTTC. It specifies CTSSQLIAGSYEQYF.